This T cell receptor beta chain came from a study of a mutant IDH1 vaccine in newly diagnosed glioma. Study-level information: The treated group averaged approximately 38 years old and was roughly 60% male, approximately 38% female.

V was clipped by 7 bases and J by 7 bases, with 15 bases between them. CDR3 size: 12 residues. Germline CDR1 SQVTM, CDR2 ANQGSEA. Profiled with immunoSEQ multiplex PCR; TCRdb holds only in-frame clones, not every one. The sample lists nearly 70,000 clones; approximately 85% were seen once. Described time point: baseline, week 1 (first vaccination visit). Treatment defined: pre-vaccination baseline after standard-of-care therapy. Diagnosis in the donors showed new WHO grade 3 or 4 astrocytomas that were IDH1-mutant and ATRX-lost. The sequencing here drew on PBMCs, taken from a glioma patient treated with radiotherapy, temozolomide or both. This sequence originates from a man in his fifties or sixties with glioma. The chain joins TRBV29-1 to TRBJ2-3; maybe TRBD1 (6 bases). The CDR3 coding sequence is TGCAGCGCTTCCCTACAGGGACATACGCAGTATTTT. It translates to CSASLQGHTQYF.